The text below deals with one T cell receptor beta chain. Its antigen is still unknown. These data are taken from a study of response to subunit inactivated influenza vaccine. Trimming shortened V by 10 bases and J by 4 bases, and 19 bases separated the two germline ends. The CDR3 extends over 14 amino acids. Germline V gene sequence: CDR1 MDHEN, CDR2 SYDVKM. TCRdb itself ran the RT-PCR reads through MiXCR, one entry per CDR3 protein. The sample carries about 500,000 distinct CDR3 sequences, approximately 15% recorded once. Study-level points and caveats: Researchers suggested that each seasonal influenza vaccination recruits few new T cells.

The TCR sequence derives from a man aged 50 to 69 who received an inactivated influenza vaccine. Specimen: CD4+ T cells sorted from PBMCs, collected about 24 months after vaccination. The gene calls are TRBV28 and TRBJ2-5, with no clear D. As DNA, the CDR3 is TGTGCCACCACCGTCTCCCCGGCCCGAGAGACCCAGTACTTC. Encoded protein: CATTVSPARETQYF.